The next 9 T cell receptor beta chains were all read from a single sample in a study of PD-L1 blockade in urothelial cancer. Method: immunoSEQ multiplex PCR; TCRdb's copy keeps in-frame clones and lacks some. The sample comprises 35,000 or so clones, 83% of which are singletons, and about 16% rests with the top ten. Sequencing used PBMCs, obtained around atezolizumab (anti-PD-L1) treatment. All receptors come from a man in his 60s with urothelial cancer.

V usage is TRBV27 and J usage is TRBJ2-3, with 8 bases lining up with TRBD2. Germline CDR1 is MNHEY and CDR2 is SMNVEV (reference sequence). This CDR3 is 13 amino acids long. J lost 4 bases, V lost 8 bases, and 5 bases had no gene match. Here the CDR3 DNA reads TGTGCCAGCGGACTAGCCCTATCAGATACGCAGTATTTT. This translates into CASGLALSDTQYF.

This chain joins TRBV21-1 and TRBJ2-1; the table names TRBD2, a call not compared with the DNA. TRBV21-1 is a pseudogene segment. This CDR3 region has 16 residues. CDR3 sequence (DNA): TGTGCCAGCAGCAAAGCGTGGGGACTAGCGGGTAATGAGCAGTTCTTC. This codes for CASSKAWGLAGNEQFF.

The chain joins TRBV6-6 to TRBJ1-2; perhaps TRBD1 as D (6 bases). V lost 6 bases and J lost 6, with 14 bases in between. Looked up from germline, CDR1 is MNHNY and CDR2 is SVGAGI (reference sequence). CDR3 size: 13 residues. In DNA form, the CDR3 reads TGTGCCAGCAGGCCTGGGGGCTCGGATGGCTACACCTTC. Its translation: CASRPGGSDGYTF.

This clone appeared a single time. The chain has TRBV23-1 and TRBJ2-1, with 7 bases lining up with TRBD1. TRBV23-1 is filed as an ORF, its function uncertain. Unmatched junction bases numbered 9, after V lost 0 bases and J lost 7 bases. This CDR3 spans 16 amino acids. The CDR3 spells CASSQSRQGVANEQFF. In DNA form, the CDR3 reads TGCGCCAGCAGTCAATCTAGGCAGGGGGTAGCTAATGAGCAGTTCTTC.

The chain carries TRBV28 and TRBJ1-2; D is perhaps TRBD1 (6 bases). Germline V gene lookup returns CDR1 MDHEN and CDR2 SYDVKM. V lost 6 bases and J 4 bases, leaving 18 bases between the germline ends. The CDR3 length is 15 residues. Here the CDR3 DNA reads TGTGCCAGCAGAACCCCAGGGGCAACCCTCTATGGCTACACCTTC. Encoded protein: CASRTPGATLYGYTF.

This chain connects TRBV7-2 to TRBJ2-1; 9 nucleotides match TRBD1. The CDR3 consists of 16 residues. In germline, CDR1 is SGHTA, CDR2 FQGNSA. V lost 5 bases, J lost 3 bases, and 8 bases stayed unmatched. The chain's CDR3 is CASSGLETGGYNEQFF. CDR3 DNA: TGTGCCAGCAGCGGACTAGAGACAGGGGGCTACAATGAGCAGTTCTTC.

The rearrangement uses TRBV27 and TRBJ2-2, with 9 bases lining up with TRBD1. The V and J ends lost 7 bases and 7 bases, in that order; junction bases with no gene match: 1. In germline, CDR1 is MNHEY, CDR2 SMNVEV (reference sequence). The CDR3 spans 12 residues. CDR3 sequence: CASTDRGGELFF. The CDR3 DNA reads TGTGCCAGCACGGACAGGGGCGGGGAGCTGTTTTTT.

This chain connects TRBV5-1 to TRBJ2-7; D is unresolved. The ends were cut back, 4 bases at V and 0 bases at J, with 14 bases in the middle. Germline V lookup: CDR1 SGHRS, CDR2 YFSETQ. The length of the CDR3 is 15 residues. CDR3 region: CASSPSAASSYEQYF. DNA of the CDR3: TGCGCCAGCAGCCCCTCGGCAGCGAGCTCCTACGAGCAGTACTTC.

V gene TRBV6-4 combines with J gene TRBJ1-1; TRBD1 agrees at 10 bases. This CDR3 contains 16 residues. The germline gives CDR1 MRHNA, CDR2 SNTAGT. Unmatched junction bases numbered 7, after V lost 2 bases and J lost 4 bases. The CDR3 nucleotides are TGTGCCAGCAGTGACCCCCCCGGACAGGGGGGCACTGAAGCTTTCTTT. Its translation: CASSDPPGQGGTEAFF.